This TCR beta chain was recovered during a study of T cell changes during pregnancy in multiple sclerosis (dated by TCRdb to about 2019). With regard to the full study: The study examined how the T cell repertoire changed over the course of pregnancy in women with multiple sclerosis.

On this clone: Its binding antigen is unknown. The record has no base qualities; no much larger clone is one base away.

The library relied on the immunoSEQ multiplex PCR assay. What TCRdb holds here is the immuneACCESS table cut down to in-frame rearrangements. Part of the clones is not present; checked against another copy, under half of the missing clones reflect an unresolved V gene, and the others are unexplained. A total of about 40,000 clones appear in this sample, 85% to 90% of them only once. Of the sample, approximately 1.3% falls within the top ten clones. The germline V gene encodes CDR1 KGHSH and CDR2 LQKENI. The CDR3 covers 17 residues, taking in both the cysteine and the phenylalanine. Left in the record is the CDR3 DNA by itself, 51 bases read in frame from the first base. V loses 1 base at its end and J loses 6 bases; junction bases beyond the gene matches: 10.

The rearrangement combines TRBV18 with TRBJ2-1; 9 of the junction bases match TRBD2. The specimen comprised CD4+ T cells from peripheral blood mononuclear cells, sampled in the first trimester of pregnancy. This TCR derives from a female donor with multiple sclerosis, enrolled in a pregnancy study. The nucleotide sequence reads TGTGCCAGCTCACCACGTTCGATAGCGGGAGTCGGCAATGAGCAGTTCTTC. This yields the protein CASSPRSIAGVGNEQFF.